One sample yielded the 2 T cell receptor beta chains listed below, sequenced in a study of cytomegalovirus exposure and HLA in healthy donors. PCR used 60 Vbeta primers and 13 Jbeta primers. Generated by immunoSEQ multiplex PCR, the TCRdb table keeps only in-frame clones and is missing some. The table has some 200,000 clones, about 9% seen once. Sequencing was carried out using PBMCs. The receptors originated from a woman under 40 in good health and CMV-seropositive.

The chain employs TRBV23-1 and TRBJ1-1, with a weak D call TRBD1 (6 bases). TRBV23-1 is filed as an ORF, its function uncertain. CDR3 length equals 14 residues. The V and J ends lost 3 bases and 1 base respectively, with 9 bases between them. In nucleotides, the CDR3 is TGCGCCAGCAGTCATGACAGGTCGAACACTGAAGCTTTCTTT. It codes for CASSHDRSNTEAFF.

Worth noting for this clone: Because it lacks the conserved phenylalanine or tryptophan at the end, this CDR3 is likely a read error. The chain combines TRBV2 with TRBJ1-2, with TRBD1 matching over 12 bases. This CDR3 contains 15 residues. The germline V gene has CDR1 SNHLY and CDR2 FYNNEI. Unmatched junction bases numbered 5, after V lost 8 bases and J lost 1 base. The CDR3 loop is CASRGTGGINYGYTV. CDR3 sequence (DNA): TGTGCCAGCCGCGGGACAGGGGGCATTAACTATGGCTACACCGTC.